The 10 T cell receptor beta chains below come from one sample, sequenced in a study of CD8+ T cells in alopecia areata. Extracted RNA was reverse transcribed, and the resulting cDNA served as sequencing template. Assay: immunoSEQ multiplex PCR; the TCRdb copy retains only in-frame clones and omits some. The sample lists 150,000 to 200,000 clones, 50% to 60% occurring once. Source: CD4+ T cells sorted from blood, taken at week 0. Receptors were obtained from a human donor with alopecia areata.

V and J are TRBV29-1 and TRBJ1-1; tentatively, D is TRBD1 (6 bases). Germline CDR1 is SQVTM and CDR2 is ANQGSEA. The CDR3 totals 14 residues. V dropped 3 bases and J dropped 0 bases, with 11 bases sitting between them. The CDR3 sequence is CSVDPGHVNTEAFF. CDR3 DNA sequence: TGCAGCGTTGATCCGGGACACGTGAACACTGAAGCTTTCTTT.

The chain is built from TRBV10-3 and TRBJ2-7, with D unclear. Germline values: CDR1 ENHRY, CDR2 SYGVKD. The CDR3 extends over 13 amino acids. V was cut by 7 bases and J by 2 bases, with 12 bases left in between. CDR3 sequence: CAITDGLAYEQYF. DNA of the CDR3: TGTGCCATCACCGACGGCCTGGCCTACGAGCAGTACTTC.

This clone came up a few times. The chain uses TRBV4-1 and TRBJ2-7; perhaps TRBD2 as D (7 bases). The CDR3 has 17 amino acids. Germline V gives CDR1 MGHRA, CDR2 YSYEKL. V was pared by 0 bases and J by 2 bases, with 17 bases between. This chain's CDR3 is CASSQDQWRGGPYEQYF. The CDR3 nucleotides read TGCGCCAGCAGCCAAGATCAGTGGAGGGGGGGCCCCTACGAGCAGTACTTC.

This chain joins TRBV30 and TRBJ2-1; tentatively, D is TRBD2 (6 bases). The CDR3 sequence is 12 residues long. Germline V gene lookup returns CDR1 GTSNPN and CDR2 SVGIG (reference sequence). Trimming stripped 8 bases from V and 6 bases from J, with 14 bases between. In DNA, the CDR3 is TGTGCCGGGGATCAGGGAGGCAATGAGCAGTTCTTC. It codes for CAGDQGGNEQFF.

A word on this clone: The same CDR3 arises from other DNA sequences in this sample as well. CDR3 sequence: CASSWRQGSYNEQFF. CDR3 in DNA: TGCGCCAGCAGCTGGAGGCAGGGCTCCTACAATGAGCAGTTCTTC. V gene TRBV5-1 combines with J gene TRBJ2-1; perhaps D is TRBD1 or TRBD2 (5 bases each). This CDR3 spans 15 amino acids. Germline lookup yields CDR1 SGHRS and CDR2 YFSETQ. V was pared by 3 bases and J by 0 bases, with 10 bases between.

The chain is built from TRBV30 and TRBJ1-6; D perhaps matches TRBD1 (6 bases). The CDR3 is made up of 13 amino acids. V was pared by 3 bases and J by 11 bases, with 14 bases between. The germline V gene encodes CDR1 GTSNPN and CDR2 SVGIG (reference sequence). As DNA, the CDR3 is TGTGCCTGGAGCGACCGGGACATCGCACCCCTCCACTTT. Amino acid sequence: CAWSDRDIAPLHF.

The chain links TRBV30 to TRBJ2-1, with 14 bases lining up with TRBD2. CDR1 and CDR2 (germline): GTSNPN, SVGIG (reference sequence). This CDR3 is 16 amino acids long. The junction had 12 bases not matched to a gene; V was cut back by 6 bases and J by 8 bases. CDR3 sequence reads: CACAAGTSGGRDEQFF. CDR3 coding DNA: TGTGCCTGTGCAGCCGGGACTAGCGGGGGCCGGGATGAGCAGTTCTTC.

The CDR3 region has the DNA TGTGCCAGCAGCGGGCGGACACTTCAAGAGACCCAGTACTTC. Protein product: CASSGRTLQETQYF. The chain has TRBV9 and TRBJ2-5; perhaps TRBD1 as D (5 bases). Trimming cost V 3 bases and J 2 bases, with 11 bases left between them. The CDR3 has 14 amino acids. CDR1 and CDR2 from the germline V gene are SGDLS and YYNGEE. The full variable domain, rest sourced from reference TRBV9 and TRBJ2-5, is DSGVTQTPKHLITATGQRVTLRCSPRSGDLSVYWYQQSLDQGLQFLIQYYNGEERAKGNILERFSAQQFPDLHSELNLSSLELGDSALYFCASSGRTLQETQYFGPGTRLLVL.

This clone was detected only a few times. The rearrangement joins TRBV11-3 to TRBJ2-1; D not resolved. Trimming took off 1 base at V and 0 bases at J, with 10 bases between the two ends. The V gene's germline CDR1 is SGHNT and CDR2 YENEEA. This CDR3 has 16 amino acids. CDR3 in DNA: TGTGCCAGCAGCTTAGCTGGTTCTATCTCCTACAATGAGCAGTTCTTC. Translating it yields CASSLAGSISYNEQFF.

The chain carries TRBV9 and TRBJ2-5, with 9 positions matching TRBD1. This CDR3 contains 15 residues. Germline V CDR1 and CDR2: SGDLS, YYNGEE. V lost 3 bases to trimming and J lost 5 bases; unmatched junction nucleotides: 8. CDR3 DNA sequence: TGTGCCAGCAGCGGCCGGACAGGGGCCATGGAGACCCAGTACTTC. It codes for CASSGRTGAMETQYF.